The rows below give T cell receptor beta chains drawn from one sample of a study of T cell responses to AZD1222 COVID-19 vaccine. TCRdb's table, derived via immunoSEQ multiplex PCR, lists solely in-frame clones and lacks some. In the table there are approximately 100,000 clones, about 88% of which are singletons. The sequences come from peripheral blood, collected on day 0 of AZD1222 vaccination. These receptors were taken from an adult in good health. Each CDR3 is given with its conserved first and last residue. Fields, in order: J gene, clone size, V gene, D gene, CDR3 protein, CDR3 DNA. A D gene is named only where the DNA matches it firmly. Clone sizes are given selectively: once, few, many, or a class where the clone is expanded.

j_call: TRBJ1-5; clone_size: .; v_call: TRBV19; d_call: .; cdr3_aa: CASSRLYSNQPQHF; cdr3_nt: TGTGCCAGTAGTCGGCTATATAGCAATCAGCCCCAGCATTTT
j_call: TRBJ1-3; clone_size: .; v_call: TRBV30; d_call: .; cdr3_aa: CAWGRQAEFGNTIYF; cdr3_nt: TGTGCCTGGGGAAGACAGGCGGAGTTCGGAAACACCATATATTTT
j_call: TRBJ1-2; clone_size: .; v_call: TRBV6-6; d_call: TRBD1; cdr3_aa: CASSFRGLYGYTF; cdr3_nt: TGTGCCAGCAGTTTCAGGGGGCTCTATGGCTACACCTTC
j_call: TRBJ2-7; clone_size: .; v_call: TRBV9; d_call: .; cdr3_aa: CASSVEWGGEQYF; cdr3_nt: TGTGCCAGCAGCGTAGAATGGGGAGGCGAGCAGTACTTC
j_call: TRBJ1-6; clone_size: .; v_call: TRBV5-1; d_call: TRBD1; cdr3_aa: CASGTGEESPLHF; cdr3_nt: TGCGCCAGCGGGACAGGGGAGGAGTCACCCCTCCACTTT
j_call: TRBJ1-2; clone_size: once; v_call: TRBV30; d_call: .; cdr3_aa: CAWTLTVPMAYTF; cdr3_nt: TGTGCCTGGACCCTGACAGTGCCTATGGCCTACACCTTC
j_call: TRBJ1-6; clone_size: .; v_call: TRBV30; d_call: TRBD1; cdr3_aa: CAWTGGNSPLHF; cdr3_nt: TGTGCCTGGACAGGGGGAAATTCACCCCTCCACTTT
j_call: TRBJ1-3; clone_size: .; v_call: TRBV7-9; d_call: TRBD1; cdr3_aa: CASRHMTGFGNTIYF; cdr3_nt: TGTGCCAGCAGGCATATGACAGGGTTTGGAAACACCATATATTTT
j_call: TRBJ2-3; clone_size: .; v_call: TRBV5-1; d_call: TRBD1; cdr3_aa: CASWTGVSDTQYF; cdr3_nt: TGCGCCAGTTGGACAGGGGTCTCAGATACGCAGTATTTT
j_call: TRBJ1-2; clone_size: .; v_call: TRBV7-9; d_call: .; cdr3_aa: CASSLVGRGLEDGYTF; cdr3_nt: TGTGCCAGCAGCTTAGTGGGCAGGGGACTTGAGGATGGCTACACCTTC
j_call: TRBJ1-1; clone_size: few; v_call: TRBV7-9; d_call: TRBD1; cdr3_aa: CASSRIWDRGFF; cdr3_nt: TGTGCCAGCAGCCGAATATGGGACAGGGGTTTCTTT
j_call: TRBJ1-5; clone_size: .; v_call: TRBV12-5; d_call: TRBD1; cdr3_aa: CASAPGGFSNQPQHF; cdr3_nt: TGTGCTAGTGCCCCAGGGGGGTTTAGCAATCAGCCCCAGCATTTT
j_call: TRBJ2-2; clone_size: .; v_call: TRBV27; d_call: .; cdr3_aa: CASSGWGRGNTGELFF; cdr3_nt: TGTGCCAGCAGTGGCTGGGGGCGGGGGAACACCGGGGAGCTGTTTTTT
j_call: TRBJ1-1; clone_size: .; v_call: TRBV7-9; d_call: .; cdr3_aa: CASSRGLQGSNTEAFF; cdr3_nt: TGTGCCAGCAGCCGAGGTCTGCAGGGGTCGAACACTGAAGCTTTCTTT
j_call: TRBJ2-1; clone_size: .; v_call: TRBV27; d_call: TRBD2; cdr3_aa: CASSPRRGGSNEQFF; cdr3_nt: TGTGCCAGCAGCCCTCGGCGGGGGGGCTCAAATGAGCAGTTCTTC
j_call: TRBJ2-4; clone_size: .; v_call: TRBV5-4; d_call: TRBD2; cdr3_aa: CASSSLGTSGGLLAKNIQYF; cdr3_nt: TGTGCCAGCAGCTCTCTAGGGACTAGCGGGGGCCTTCTAGCCAAAAACATTCAGTACTTC
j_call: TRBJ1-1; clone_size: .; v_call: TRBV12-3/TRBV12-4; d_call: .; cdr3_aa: CASSLERNTEAFF; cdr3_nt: TGTGCCAGCAGTTTGGAGAGGAACACTGAAGCTTTCTTT
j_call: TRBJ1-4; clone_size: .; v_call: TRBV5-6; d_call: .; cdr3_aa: CASSFSKGEKLFF; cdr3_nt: TGTGCCAGCAGCTTTAGTAAGGGTGAAAAACTGTTTTTT
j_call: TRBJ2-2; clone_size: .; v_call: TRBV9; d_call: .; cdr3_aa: CASSVGVNTGELFF; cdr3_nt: TGTGCCAGCAGCGTTGGGGTGAACACCGGGGAGCTGTTTTTT
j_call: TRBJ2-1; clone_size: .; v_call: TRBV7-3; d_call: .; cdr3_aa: CASSLTGQEQFF; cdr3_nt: TGTGCCAGCAGCTTAACGGGCCAGGAGCAGTTCTTC
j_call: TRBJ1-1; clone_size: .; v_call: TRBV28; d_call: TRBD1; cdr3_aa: CASSLSPRGLTEAFF; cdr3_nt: TGTGCCAGCAGTTTGTCCCCCAGGGGGCTGACTGAAGCTTTCTTT
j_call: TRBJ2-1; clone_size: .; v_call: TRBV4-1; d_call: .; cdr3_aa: CASRGGNTYNEQFF; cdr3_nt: TGCGCCAGCAGAGGGGGGAATACTTACAATGAGCAGTTCTTC
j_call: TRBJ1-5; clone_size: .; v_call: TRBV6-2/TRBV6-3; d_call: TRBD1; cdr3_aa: CASIPGQGADNQPQHF; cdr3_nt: TGTGCCAGCATCCCGGGACAGGGGGCCGACAATCAGCCCCAGCATTTT
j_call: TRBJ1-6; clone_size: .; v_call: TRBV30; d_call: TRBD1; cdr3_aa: CAWTHWPPGTGGSYNSPLHF; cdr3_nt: TGTGCCTGGACTCACTGGCCCCCCGGGACAGGGGGCTCCTATAATTCACCCCTCCACTTT
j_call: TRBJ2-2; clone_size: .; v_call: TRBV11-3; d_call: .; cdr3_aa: CASSLVTYGELFF; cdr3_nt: TGTGCCAGCAGCTTGGTGACTTACGGGGAGCTGTTTTTT
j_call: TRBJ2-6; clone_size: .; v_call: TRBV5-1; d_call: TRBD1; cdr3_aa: CASSLDRVGSGANVLTF; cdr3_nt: TGCGCCAGCAGCCTGGACAGGGTTGGCTCTGGGGCCAACGTCCTGACTTTC
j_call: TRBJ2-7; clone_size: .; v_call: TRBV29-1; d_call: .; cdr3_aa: CSGAESSGYEQYF; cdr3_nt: TGCAGCGGGGCCGAGTCCAGTGGGTACGAGCAGTACTTC
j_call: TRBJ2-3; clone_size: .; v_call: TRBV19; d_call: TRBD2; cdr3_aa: CASSTLQVAGGSDTQYF; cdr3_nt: TGTGCCAGTAGCACCCTCCAAGTAGCGGGGGGATCAGATACGCAGTATTTT
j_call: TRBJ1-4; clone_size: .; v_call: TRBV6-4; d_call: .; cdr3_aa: CASSPRGWGSEIQNEKLFF; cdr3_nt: TGTGCCAGCAGTCCGCGGGGGTGGGGCAGCGAAATCCAAAATGAAAAACTGTTTTTT
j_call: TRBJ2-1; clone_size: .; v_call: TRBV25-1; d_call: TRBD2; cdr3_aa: CASSAPWASGIGEQFF; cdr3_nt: TGTGCCAGCAGTGCTCCCTGGGCTAGCGGGATTGGTGAGCAGTTCTTC
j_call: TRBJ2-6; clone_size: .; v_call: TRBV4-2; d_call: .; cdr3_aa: CASSRTQAGAGANVLTF; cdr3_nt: TGTGCCAGCAGCCGCACCCAGGCCGGGGCTGGGGCCAACGTCCTGACTTTC
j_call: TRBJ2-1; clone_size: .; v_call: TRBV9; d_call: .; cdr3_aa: CASSVETSRNNEQFF; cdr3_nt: TGTGCCAGCAGCGTAGAAACAAGTAGGAACAATGAGCAGTTCTTC
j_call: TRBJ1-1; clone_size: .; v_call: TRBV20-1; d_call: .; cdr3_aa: CSASKGGTATEAFF; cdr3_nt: TGCAGTGCTAGTAAGGGCGGCACAGCCACTGAAGCTTTCTTT
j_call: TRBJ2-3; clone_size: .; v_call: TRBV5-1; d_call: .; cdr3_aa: CASSLAGDRVGTDTQYF; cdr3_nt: TGCGCCAGCAGCTTGGCCGGCGACCGCGTGGGAACAGATACGCAGTATTTT
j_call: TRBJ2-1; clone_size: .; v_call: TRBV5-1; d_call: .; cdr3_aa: CASSPGTFVSSYNEQFF; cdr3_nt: TGCGCCAGCAGCCCTGGGACATTCGTTAGCTCCTACAATGAGCAGTTCTTC
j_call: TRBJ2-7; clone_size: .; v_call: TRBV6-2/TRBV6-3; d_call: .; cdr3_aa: CASSRTAHEQYF; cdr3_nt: TGTGCCAGCAGTCGTACGGCGCACGAGCAGTACTTC
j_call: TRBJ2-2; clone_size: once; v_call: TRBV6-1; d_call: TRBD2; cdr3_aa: CASSPPSGSTGELFF; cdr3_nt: TGTGCCAGCAGTCCCCCTAGCGGGAGCACCGGGGAGCTGTTTTTT
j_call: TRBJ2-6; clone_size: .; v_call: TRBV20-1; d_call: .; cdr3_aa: CSASLAPPSGANVLTF; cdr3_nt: TGCAGTGCTAGTTTGGCCCCACCCTCTGGGGCCAACGTCCTGACTTTC
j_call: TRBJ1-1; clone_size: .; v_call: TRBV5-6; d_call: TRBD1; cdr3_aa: CASSLLGQGQNTEAFF; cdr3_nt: TGTGCCAGCAGCTTACTTGGACAGGGCCAAAACACTGAAGCTTTCTTT
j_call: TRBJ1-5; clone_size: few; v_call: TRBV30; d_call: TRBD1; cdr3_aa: CAWSGTGGWQPQHF; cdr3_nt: TGTGCCTGGAGTGGGACAGGTGGTTGGCAGCCCCAGCATTTT
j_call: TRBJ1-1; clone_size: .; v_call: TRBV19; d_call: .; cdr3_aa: CASSSTRGTEAFF; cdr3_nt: TGTGCCAGTAGCTCCACAAGGGGGACTGAAGCTTTCTTT
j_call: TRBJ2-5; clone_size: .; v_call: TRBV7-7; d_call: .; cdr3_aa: CASSLTGEATETQYF; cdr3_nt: TGTGCCAGCAGCCTCACAGGGGAGGCAACAGAGACCCAGTACTTC
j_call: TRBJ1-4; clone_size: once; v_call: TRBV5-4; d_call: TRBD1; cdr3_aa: CASSTGGGLTNEKLFF; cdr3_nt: TGTGCCAGCAGCACAGGGGGAGGACTAACTAATGAAAAACTGTTTTTT
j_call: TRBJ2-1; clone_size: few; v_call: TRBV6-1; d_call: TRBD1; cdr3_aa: CASSELGQDLYNEQFF; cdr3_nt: TGTGCCAGCAGTGAATTGGGACAGGACCTCTACAATGAGCAGTTCTTC
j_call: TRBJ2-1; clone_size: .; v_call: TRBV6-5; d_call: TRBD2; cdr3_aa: CASSRFGTSNNEQFF; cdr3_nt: TGTGCCAGCAGCCGCTTTGGGACTAGCAACAATGAGCAGTTCTTC
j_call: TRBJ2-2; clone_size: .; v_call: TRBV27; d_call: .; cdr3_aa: CASSQNRKSNTGELFF; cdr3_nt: TGTGCCAGCAGTCAGAACAGGAAATCGAACACCGGGGAGCTGTTTTTT
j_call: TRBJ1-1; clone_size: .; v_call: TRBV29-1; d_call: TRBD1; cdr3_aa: CSVGVRGKNTEAFF; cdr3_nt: TGCAGCGTTGGGGTCAGGGGGAAGAACACTGAAGCTTTCTTT
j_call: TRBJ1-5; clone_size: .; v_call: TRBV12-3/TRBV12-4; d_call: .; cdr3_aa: CASSLRLQPQHF; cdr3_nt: TGTGCCAGCAGTTTACGTCTACAGCCCCAGCATTTT
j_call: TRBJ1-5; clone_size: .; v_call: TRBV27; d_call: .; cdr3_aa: CASSSGAGGNQPQHF; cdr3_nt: TGTGCCAGCAGTTCCGGGGCCGGGGGCAATCAGCCCCAGCATTTT
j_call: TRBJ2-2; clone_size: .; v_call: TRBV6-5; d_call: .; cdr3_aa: CASIGVAGELFF; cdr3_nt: TGTGCCAGCATCGGGGTGGCCGGGGAGCTGTTTTTT
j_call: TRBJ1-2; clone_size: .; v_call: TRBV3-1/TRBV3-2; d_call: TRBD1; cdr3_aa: CASSHPTRGNYGYTF; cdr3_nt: TGTGCCAGCAGCCACCCGACCAGGGGGAACTATGGCTACACCTTC
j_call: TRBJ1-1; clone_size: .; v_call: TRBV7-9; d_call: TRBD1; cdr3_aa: CASSFRTGGASTEAFF; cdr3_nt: TGTGCCAGCAGCTTTCGGACAGGGGGCGCCAGCACTGAAGCTTTCTTT
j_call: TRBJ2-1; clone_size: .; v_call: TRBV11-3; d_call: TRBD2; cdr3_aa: CASSLDGTSGRNNEQFF; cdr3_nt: TGTGCCAGCAGCTTAGACGGGACTAGCGGGAGAAACAATGAGCAGTTCTTC
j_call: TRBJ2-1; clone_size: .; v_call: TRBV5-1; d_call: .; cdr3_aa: CASSPIQGRDNEQFF; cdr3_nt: TGCGCCAGCAGCCCAATACAGGGCAGGGACAATGAGCAGTTCTTC
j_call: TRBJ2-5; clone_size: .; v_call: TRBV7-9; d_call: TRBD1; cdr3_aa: CASSLPDRGRETQYF; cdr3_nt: TGTGCCAGCAGCTTACCGGACAGGGGGCGAGAGACCCAGTACTTC
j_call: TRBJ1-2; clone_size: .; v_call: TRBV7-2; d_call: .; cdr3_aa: CASSPSTGPSGGYTF; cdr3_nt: TGTGCCAGCAGCCCCTCGACAGGCCCCTCGGGAGGCTACACCTTC
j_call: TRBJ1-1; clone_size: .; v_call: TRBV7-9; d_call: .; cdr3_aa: CASSLRRVSTEAFF; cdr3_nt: TGTGCCAGCAGCTTACGCAGGGTCAGCACTGAAGCTTTCTTT
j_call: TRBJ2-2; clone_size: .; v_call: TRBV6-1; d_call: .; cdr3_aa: CASSASVMVSTGELFF; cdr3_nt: TGTGCCAGCAGTGCCTCCGTGATGGTTTCCACCGGGGAGCTGTTTTTT